This is a list of T cell receptor beta chains from one sample in a study of spatial heterogeneity in lung cancer. TCRdb reanalysed the 5' RACE reads using MiXCR and keeps one entry per CDR3 protein. The table shows tens of thousands of distinct CDR3 sequences, with about 12% occurring only once. The material sequenced was PBMCs, taken at surgery. These receptors were collected from a male donor with early-stage non-small cell lung cancer. Each CDR3 is given with its conserved first and last residue. Fields, in order: clone size, D gene, J gene, V gene, CDR3 protein, CDR3 DNA. D genes are given only for firm matches. A clone size is listed for some rows: how often the clone was seen (once, few, many), or a class if it is expanded.

size: -
D: -
J: TRBJ1-3
V: TRBV7-2
CDR3: CASSHSKSSGNTIYF
DNA: TGTGCCAGCAGCCACTCCAAGAGCTCTGGAAACACCATATATTTT

size: -
D: TRBD1
J: TRBJ2-1
V: TRBV6-2/TRBV6-3
CDR3: CASRDSSYNGQFF
DNA: TGTGCCAGCCGGGACAGCTCCTACAATGGGCAGTTCTTC

size: -
D: TRBD1
J: TRBJ1-6
V: TRBV5-1
CDR3: CASSPGTGAYNSPLHF
DNA: TGCGCCAGCAGCCCGGGGACAGGCGCCTATAATTCACCCCTCCACTTT

size: few
D: TRBD1
J: TRBJ2-1
V: TRBV20-1
CDR3: CSASWDSEREQFF
DNA: TGCAGTGCTAGCTGGGACAGCGAAAGAGAGCAGTTCTTC

size: many
D: TRBD1
J: TRBJ2-1
V: TRBV29-1
CDR3: CSVVRGQVGSEQFF
DNA: TGCAGCGTTGTCCGGGGACAGGTGGGGAGTGAGCAGTTCTTC

size: few
D: -
J: TRBJ2-7
V: TRBV7-6
CDR3: CASSLGAGKQEQYF
DNA: TGTGCCAGCAGCTTAGGGGCGGGTAAGCAAGAGCAGTACTTC

size: many
D: TRBD1
J: TRBJ2-1
V: TRBV6-2/TRBV6-3
CDR3: CASTTRQDRKEQFF
DNA: TGTGCCAGCACCACTAGGCAGGACAGGAAAGAGCAGTTCTTC

size: -
D: TRBD1
J: TRBJ2-7
V: TRBV7-8
CDR3: CASSLGTASYEQYF
DNA: TGTGCCAGCAGCTTGGGGACAGCCTCCTACGAGCAGTACTTC

size: few
D: TRBD1
J: TRBJ2-1
V: TRBV5-1
CDR3: CASSRQGSPDNEQFF
DNA: TGCGCCAGCAGCCGACAGGGCTCTCCGGACAATGAGCAGTTCTTC

size: many
D: TRBD2
J: TRBJ2-1
V: TRBV24-1
CDR3: CATSAQGLAEYNEQFF
DNA: TGTGCCACCAGTGCCCAAGGACTAGCGGAGTACAATGAGCAGTTCTTC

size: few
D: TRBD2
J: TRBJ2-3
V: TRBV9
CDR3: CATSVAGGATDTQYF
DNA: TGTGCCACCAGCGTAGCGGGCGGGGCGACAGATACGCAGTATTTT

size: -
D: -
J: TRBJ1-2
V: TRBV7-2
CDR3: CASSLVVGESYGYTF
DNA: TGTGCCAGCAGCTTAGTCGTCGGCGAGAGCTATGGCTACACCTTC

size: many
D: -
J: TRBJ2-1
V: TRBV27
CDR3: CASSPRAPYNEQFF
DNA: TGTGCCAGCAGTCCCAGGGCCCCCTACAATGAGCAGTTCTTC

size: many
D: TRBD1
J: TRBJ2-7
V: TRBV28
CDR3: CASSLPGTASYEQYF
DNA: TGTGCCAGCAGTTTGCCCGGGACAGCCTCCTACGAGCAGTACTTC

size: -
D: -
J: TRBJ2-1
V: TRBV4-2
CDR3: CASSQGPAAEQFF
DNA: TGTGCCAGCAGCCAGGGACCAGCCGCTGAGCAGTTCTTC

size: -
D: TRBD1
J: TRBJ1-4
V: TRBV6-6
CDR3: CASSYSRQGPQQLFF
DNA: TGTGCCAGCAGTTACTCGAGACAGGGCCCCCAACAACTGTTTTTT

size: many
D: -
J: TRBJ1-6
V: TRBV20-1
CDR3: CSAREPYNSPLHF
DNA: TGCAGTGCTAGAGAACCCTATAATTCACCCCTCCACTTT

size: many
D: -
J: TRBJ1-3
V: TRBV29-1
CDR3: CSVGEDSSGNTIYF
DNA: TGCAGCGTAGGGGAGGACAGCTCTGGAAACACCATATATTTT

size: many
D: -
J: TRBJ2-3
V: TRBV30
CDR3: CAFRDTDTQYF
DNA: TGTGCCTTCAGAGACACAGATACGCAGTATTTT

size: -
D: -
J: TRBJ2-5
V: TRBV5-1
CDR3: CASSLGQTFQETQYF
DNA: TGCGCCAGCAGCTTAGGGCAGACCTTCCAAGAGACCCAGTACTTC

size: -
D: TRBD2
J: TRBJ2-3
V: TRBV27
CDR3: CASSSGLAGGVTDTQYF
DNA: TGTGCCAGCAGTTCCGGACTAGCGGGAGGTGTCACAGATACGCAGTATTTT

size: -
D: -
J: TRBJ1-1
V: TRBV7-2
CDR3: CASSLGPGTTNTEAFF
DNA: TGTGCCAGCAGCTTAGGCCCGGGGACTACCAACACTGAAGCTTTCTTT

size: -
D: -
J: TRBJ2-5
V: TRBV7-9
CDR3: CASSSPDLGQETQYF
DNA: TGTGCCAGCAGCTCCCCGGACCTGGGCCAAGAGACCCAGTACTTC

size: few
D: -
J: TRBJ2-3
V: TRBV7-2
CDR3: CASSFQPDTDTQYF
DNA: TGTGCCAGCAGTTTCCAACCTGACACAGATACGCAGTATTTT

size: few
D: TRBD2
J: TRBJ2-1
V: TRBV5-1
CDR3: CASSWPYAAGSGRDVVEQFF
DNA: TGCGCCAGCAGCTGGCCCTACGCAGCAGGCAGCGGGAGGGATGTGGTGGAGCAGTTCTTC

size: once
D: -
J: TRBJ1-2
V: TRBV6-6
CDR3: CASSYGQGSYGYSF
DNA: TGTGCCAGCAGTTACGGGCAGGGGAGCTATGGCTACTCCTTC

size: -
D: TRBD1
J: TRBJ2-4
V: TRBV5-1
CDR3: CASNPGQGRAIQYF
DNA: TGCGCCAGCAACCCGGGACAGGGGAGGGCCATTCAGTACTTC

size: few
D: TRBD2
J: TRBJ2-1
V: TRBV20-1
CDR3: CSAGRTSGAREQFF
DNA: TGCAGTGCTGGTAGGACTAGCGGGGCACGTGAGCAGTTCTTC

size: few
D: TRBD2
J: TRBJ2-1
V: TRBV20-1
CDR3: CSAQNSGGDDEQFF
DNA: TGCAGTGCTCAGAATAGCGGGGGGGATGATGAGCAGTTCTTC

size: -
D: -
J: TRBJ2-5
V: TRBV7-2
CDR3: CASSEGDQETQYF
DNA: TGTGCCAGCAGCGAGGGGGACCAAGAGACCCAGTACTTC

size: many
D: -
J: TRBJ1-1
V: TRBV28
CDR3: CASSLPRDTEAFF
DNA: TGTGCCAGCAGTTTACCCAGGGACACTGAAGCTTTCTTT

size: -
D: -
J: TRBJ2-1
V: TRBV20-1
CDR3: CSARDSGGNEQFF
DNA: TGCAGTGCTAGAGATTCCGGGGGAAATGAGCAGTTCTTC

size: -
D: -
J: TRBJ2-2
V: TRBV7-2
CDR3: CASSPQDLPTGELFF
DNA: TGTGCCAGCAGCCCCCAGGACTTACCAACCGGGGAGCTGTTTTTT

size: many
D: TRBD2
J: TRBJ2-5
V: TRBV5-1
CDR3: CASSLEGTRAETQYF
DNA: TGCGCCAGCAGCTTGGAAGGGACTAGGGCAGAGACCCAGTACTTC

size: -
D: TRBD1
J: TRBJ1-2
V: TRBV30
CDR3: CAWSLTGGRHYGYTF
DNA: TGTGCCTGGAGTCTAACAGGGGGCAGGCACTATGGCTACACCTTC

size: few
D: -
J: TRBJ1-3
V: TRBV7-3
CDR3: CASSLAGPGNTIYF
DNA: TGTGCCAGCAGCCTGGCAGGGCCTGGAAACACCATATATTTT

size: many
D: TRBD1
J: TRBJ1-6
V: TRBV9
CDR3: CASSAFLGTANSPLHF
DNA: TGTGCCAGCAGTGCTTTCCTCGGGACAGCGAATTCACCCCTCCACTTT

size: few
D: TRBD2
J: TRBJ2-3
V: TRBV2
CDR3: CASRLAVSTDTQYF
DNA: TGTGCCAGCAGACTAGCGGTTAGCACAGATACGCAGTATTTT

size: few
D: -
J: TRBJ1-1
V: TRBV12-3/TRBV12-4
CDR3: CASSRMNTEAFF
DNA: TGTGCCAGCTCTAGGATGAACACTGAAGCTTTCTTT

size: -
D: TRBD1
J: TRBJ1-1
V: TRBV7-9
CDR3: CASSFAVGQGRRNTEAFF
DNA: TGTGCCAGCAGCTTCGCGGTGGGACAGGGGCGCAGGAACACTGAAGCTTTCTTT

size: few
D: TRBD1
J: TRBJ2-2
V: TRBV7-2
CDR3: CASSSGQGYHGELFF
DNA: TGTGCCAGCAGCTCCGGACAGGGGTATCACGGGGAGCTGTTTTTT